This TCR beta chain was retrieved from a study of blood T cell repertoires in COVID-19. Study as a whole: The cDNA or gDNA used as material had been derived from T cells, B-cell-depleted T cells, or PBMCs.

Method: immunoSEQ multiplex PCR; TCRdb's copy keeps in-frame clones and lacks some. The table lists approximately 300,000 clones, 85% to 90% of them singletons. CDR3 length: 17 residues. V lost 0 bases, J lost 1 base, and 10 bases lay in between. During active infection, Seattle patients enrolled and were then monitored through disease. This clonotype was sampled from a woman between 45 and 65 years old with COVID-19, enrolled during active disease. Material: peripheral blood. The chain couples TRBV23-1 to TRBJ1-6, with D perhaps matching TRBD1 (5 bases). TRBV23-1 is reported as an ORF; its role is uncertain. This CDR3 is CASSQSGAGSYNSPLHF. DNA for the CDR3: TGCGCCAGCAGTCAATCAGGGGCAGGATCCTATAATTCACCCCTCCACTTT.